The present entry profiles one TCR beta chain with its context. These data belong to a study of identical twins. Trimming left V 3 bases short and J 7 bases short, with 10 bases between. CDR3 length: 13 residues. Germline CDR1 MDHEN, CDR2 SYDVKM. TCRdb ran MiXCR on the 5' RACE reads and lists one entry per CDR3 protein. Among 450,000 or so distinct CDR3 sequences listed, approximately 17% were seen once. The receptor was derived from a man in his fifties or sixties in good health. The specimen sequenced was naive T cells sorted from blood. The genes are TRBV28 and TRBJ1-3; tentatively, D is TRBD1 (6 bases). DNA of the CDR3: TGTGCCAGCAGTTTTGACAGGCGGAACACCATATATTTT. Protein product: CASSFDRRNTIYF.